The present T cell receptor (beta chain) was sequenced within a study of blood T cell repertoires in COVID-19. In regard to this clone: This CDR3 is also generated by other DNA sequences in the sample.

CDR1 is MNHEY, CDR2 SVGAGI, per germline. Germline trimming cut 7 bases from V and 2 bases from J; bases unmatched to any gene: 3. The CDR3 totals 13 residues. Sequencing used immunoSEQ multiplex PCR; TCRdb keeps in-frame clones, though not all of them. The sample includes under 250,000 clones, around 85% seen only once; the top ten take under 2.5%. The sample consisted of peripheral blood. This TCR came from a woman between 65 and 79 years old with COVID-19, enrolled during active disease. J is TRBJ1-2 and V is TRBV6-5; TRBD1 agrees at 8 bases. The CDR3 is CASTRTGNYGYTF. The DNA of the CDR3 is TGTGCCAGCACCCGGACAGGGAACTATGGCTACACCTTC.